These 20 T cell receptor beta chains were sequenced from one sample in a study of OX40 agonist ivuxolimab in advanced cancers. Measured with immunoSEQ multiplex PCR; TCRdb has only the in-frame clones, and not every one. The sample has about 50,000 clones, roughly 80% seen once. The sample in question was CD4+ or CD8+ T cells sorted from blood, obtained in a trial of the OX40 agonist ivuxolimab. These receptors all come from an adult with an advanced solid tumor such as melanoma, head and neck, liver or kidney cancer.

V and J are TRBV18 and TRBJ1-2, with 9 nucleotides matching TRBD1. The CDR3 length is 15 residues. V was clipped by 6 bases and J by 4 bases; unmatched bases: 9. The germline V gene encodes CDR1 KGHSH and CDR2 LQKENI. DNA of the CDR3: TGTGCCAGCTCCTTGACGACAGGGGGTATCTATGGCTACACCTTC. Protein sequence: CASSLTTGGIYGYTF.

This chain uses TRBV19 with TRBJ1-2, with D perhaps matching TRBD1 (5 bases). With 7 bases removed from V and 11 bases from J, the gap between germline ends came to 26 bases. From germline, CDR1 is LNHDA and CDR2 SQIVND (reference sequence). The CDR3 loop spans 15 amino acids. CDR3 nucleotides: TGTGCCAGTACCGGGGGGTCCGGGAGTCTGATGGGATACACCTTC. Translating it yields CASTGGSGSLMGYTF.

The chain has TRBV9 and TRBJ1-1; 9 nucleotides line up with TRBD1. Per the germline V gene, CDR1 is SGDLS and CDR2 is YYNGEE. CDR3 length equals 14 residues. Germline trimming cut 4 bases from V and 3 bases from J; bases unmatched to any gene: 4. In DNA, the CDR3 is TGTGCCAGCAGCCCGGGACAGGGTTACACTGAAGCTTTCTTT. This translates into CASSPGQGYTEAFF.

The J gene is TRBJ2-1, the V gene TRBV5-1, with 7 bases fitting TRBD1. V shed 1 base and J 8 bases; nucleotides not matched to a gene: 15. CDR1 is SGHRS, CDR2 YFSETQ, per germline. The CDR3 is made up of 17 amino acids. The DNA for the CDR3 is TGCGCCAGCAGCTTGTATGGTGGGAACAGGGGTCCGGATGAGCAGTTCTTC. Its translation is CASSLYGGNRGPDEQFF.

The J gene is TRBJ1-5, the V gene TRBV27; a possible D gene is TRBD1 (5 bases). Germline V CDR1 and CDR2: MNHEY, SMNVEV (reference sequence). The CDR3 is 15 residues long. The germline V and J ends were trimmed by 2 bases and 2 bases, with 10 bases remaining between them. The CDR3 region is CASSLGAGRNQPQHF. CDR3 nucleotides: TGTGCCAGCAGTTTAGGGGCAGGACGCAATCAGCCCCAGCATTTT.

The V call is TRBV11-2, the J call TRBJ2-1; 8 bases agree with TRBD2. This CDR3 is 15 amino acids long. Germline CDR1 and CDR2: SGHAT and FQNNGV. With V trimmed by 5 bases and J by 7 bases, 10 bases remained unmatched. The CDR3 DNA reads as TGTGCCAGCAGCGTCGGGACTAGATCGTATAATGAGCAGTTCTTC. This sequence encodes CASSVGTRSYNEQFF.

The chain combines TRBV6-6 with TRBJ2-2, with a possible D match to TRBD2 (5 bases). V lost 4 bases and J 7 bases, leaving 7 bases between the germline ends. The CDR3 has 12 amino acids. Germline V lookup: CDR1 MNHNY, CDR2 SVGAGI (reference sequence). The CDR3 reads CASSFGSGELFF. For the CDR3, the DNA is TGTGCCAGCAGTTTTGGGAGCGGGGAGCTGTTTTTT.

The chain employs TRBV5-1 and TRBJ1-5; no firm D call. This CDR3 spans 16 amino acids. V was pared by 4 bases and J by 3 bases, with 17 bases between. The germline V gene has CDR1 SGHRS and CDR2 YFSETQ. The CDR3 here is CASSPLDWGPNQPQHF. CDR3 coding DNA: TGCGCCAGCAGCCCCCTTGATTGGGGTCCCAATCAGCCCCAGCATTTT. Filled out from reference TRBV5-1 and TRBJ1-5, the complete variable domain reads KAGVTQTPRYLIKTRGQQVTLSCSPISGHRSVSWYQQTPGQGLQFLFEYFSETQRNKGNFPGRFSGRQFSNSRSEMNVSTLELGDSALYLCASSPLDWGPNQPQHFGDGTRLSIL.

This clone occurred a few times. The chain is built from TRBV28 and TRBJ2-1; 10 nucleotides match TRBD2. Germline V gives CDR1 MDHEN, CDR2 SYDVKM. J gave up 3 bases and V 8 bases, and 7 bases lay outside the gene matches. The length of the CDR3 is 15 residues. The CDR3 region has the DNA TGTGCCAGCTTAGGGACTAGCGTCCGCTACAATGAGCAGTTCTTC. Translating it yields CASLGTSVRYNEQFF.

As to this clone: In the same sample, other DNA sequences code for this CDR3. This chain links TRBV11-3 with TRBJ2-7, with TRBD2 identical over 9 bases. CDR3 length equals 15 residues. The germline V gene encodes CDR1 SGHNT and CDR2 YENEEA. V shed 0 bases, J shed 4 bases, and the junction held 4 bases outside the gene matches. The CDR3 spells CASSLEAGGSYEQYF. CDR3 sequence (DNA): TGTGCCAGCAGCTTAGAAGCGGGAGGCTCGTACGAGCAGTACTTC.

J is TRBJ1-2 and V is TRBV29-1, with a possible D match to TRBD1 (6 bases). The V gene's germline CDR1 is SQVTM and CDR2 ANQGSEA. The V and J ends lost 7 bases and 8 bases respectively, with 14 bases between them. CDR3 length: 11 amino acids. For the CDR3, the DNA is TGCAGCGCGGCGACAGGTCGAGGCTACACCTTC. Encoded protein: CSAATGRGYTF. Using reference TRBV29-1 and TRBJ1-2 for the parts outside the CDR3, the full variable domain is SAVISQKPSRDICQRGTSLTIQCQVDSQVTMMFWYRQQPGQSLTLIATANQGSEATYESGFVIDKFPISRPNLTFSTLTVSNMSPEDSSIYLCSAATGRGYTFGSGTRLTVV.

The chain uses TRBV28 and TRBJ2-7, with 7 nucleotides matching TRBD1. Germline V CDR1 and CDR2: MDHEN, SYDVKM. The CDR3 extends over 13 amino acids. V shed 3 bases and J 3 bases; nucleotides not matched to a gene: 2. The CDR3 DNA reads TGTGCCAGCAGTTTCGGACAGGACTACGAGCAGTACTTC. It codes for CASSFGQDYEQYF. The full variable domain, completed using reference TRBV28 and TRBJ2-7, is DVKVTQSSRYLVKRTGEKVFLECVQDMDHENMFWYRQDPGLGLRLIYFSYDVKMKEKGDIPEGYSVSREKKERFSLILESASTNQTSMYLCASSFGQDYEQYFGPGTRLTVT.

The chain employs TRBV21-1 and TRBJ2-5; the table names TRBD1, a call not compared with the DNA. TRBV21-1 is classified as a pseudogene. This CDR3 contains 18 residues. The CDR3, as DNA: TGTGCCAGCAGCAAAGAGGGTACGGCAGGCGGGCGCAGGGGGACCCAGTACTTC. It encodes CASSKEGTAGGRRGTQYF.

V usage is TRBV18 and J usage is TRBJ2-5, with D perhaps assigned TRBD1 or TRBD2 (6 bases each). The germline CDR1 and CDR2 sequences are KGHSH and LQKENI. V was clipped by 4 bases and J by 1 base, with 10 bases between them. The CDR3 length is 14 residues. CDR3 bases: TGTGCCAGCTCACTCGGGGGCGGCCAAGAGACCCAGTACTTC. It codes for CASSLGGGQETQYF.

The gene calls are TRBV2 and TRBJ1-1, with 9 bases matching TRBD1. The CDR3 sequence is 15 residues long. The germline V gene encodes CDR1 SNHLY and CDR2 FYNNEI. V shed 6 bases, J shed 3 bases, and the junction held 8 bases outside the gene matches. CDR3 bases: TGTGCCAGCAGACGAGACAGGGGGGGATACACTGAAGCTTTCTTT. This encodes CASRRDRGGYTEAFF.

The chain links TRBV7-9 to TRBJ2-7, with 9 bases matching TRBD1. This CDR3 comprises 15 residues. The ends lost 3 bases at V and 1 base at J; junction bases unmatched: 4. The V gene's germline CDR1 is SEHNR and CDR2 FQNEAQ (reference sequence). CDR3 region: CASSFTGTGSYEQYF. Here the CDR3 DNA reads TGTGCCAGCAGCTTCACCGGGACAGGGTCCTACGAGCAGTACTTC.

Of note for this clone: Relative to the germline gene, one junction end is altered; a read error may explain this. The V and J genes are TRBV10-3 and TRBJ1-5; possible D gene TRBD1, 5 bases. Germline V gene data show CDR1 as ENHRY and CDR2 as SYGVKD. This CDR3 has 14 residues. The chain's CDR3 is CASSNPGLEQPQHF. For the CDR3, the DNA is TGTGCCAGCAGTAACCCAGGGTTGGAACAGCCCCAGCATTTT.

The chain's CDR3 is CASSLGLQETQYF. CDR3 in DNA: TGCGCCAGCAGCTTGGGACTGCAAGAGACCCAGTACTTC. V gene TRBV5-1 combines with J gene TRBJ2-5, with D unclear. Germline V CDR1 and CDR2: SGHRS, YFSETQ. This CDR3 has 13 residues. Trimming stripped 0 bases from V and 2 bases from J, with 5 bases between.

This chain links TRBV19 with TRBJ2-1; tentative D call: TRBD1 (6 bases). Trimming left V 5 bases short and J 2 bases short, with 10 bases between. This CDR3 comprises 14 residues. The V gene's germline CDR1 is LNHDA and CDR2 SQIVND (reference sequence). CDR3 loop: CASSFQGPYNEQFF. The DNA for the CDR3 is TGTGCCAGTAGTTTTCAGGGGCCCTACAATGAGCAGTTCTTC.

The CDR3 sequence: CASSPTGGNSPLHF. The CDR3 nucleotides read TGTGCCAGCTCGCCGACAGGGGGGAATTCACCCCTCCACTTT. The chain uses TRBV18 and TRBJ1-6; 9 bases line up with TRBD1. Per the germline V gene, CDR1 is KGHSH and CDR2 is LQKENI. Germline trimming cut 6 bases from V and 7 bases from J; bases unmatched to any gene: 4. The CDR3 covers 14 residues.